The 9 T cell receptor beta chains below come from one sample, sequenced in a study of beta chain features in type 1 diabetes. The authors reverse transcribed all of the isolated RNA, so sequencing captured expressed TCRB transcripts. Sequencing used immunoSEQ multiplex PCR; TCRdb keeps in-frame clones, though not all of them. The table shows almost 350,000 clones, with 6.5% to 10% occurring only once. The sequenced sample was central memory CD4+ T cells from blood. Receptors originate from a woman aged 18-29 years in good health.

In its sample, this clone was seen many times. V usage is TRBV15 and J usage is TRBJ2-1; the match to TRBD1 covers 9 bases. J gave up 10 bases and V 0 bases, and 16 bases lay outside the gene matches. This CDR3 has 18 amino acids. Germline V CDR1 and CDR2: LNHNV, YYDKDF (reference sequence). The CDR3 loop reads CATSRERETGTGIPEQFF. The CDR3 bases are TGTGCCACCAGCAGAGAACGTGAAACCGGGACAGGGATTCCAGAGCAGTTCTTC.

This clone was observed a handful of times. The genes are TRBV6-5 and TRBJ2-5; tentatively, D is TRBD1 or TRBD2 (5 bases each). The CDR3 has 14 amino acids. The V gene lost 6 bases and the J gene lost 2 bases, with 13 bases spanning the gap. CDR1 is MNHEY, CDR2 SVGAGI, per germline. The CDR3 bases are TGTGCCAGCAGCCGGGGCAGCAATCAAGAGACCCAGTACTTC. Protein: CASSRGSNQETQYF.

This clone was observed many times. CDR3 DNA sequence: TGTGCCAGCAGTAACGCGGGTTTTGAGCCCCAGCATTTT. Residues: CASSNAGFEPQHF. The chain employs TRBV25-1 and TRBJ1-5, with D unresolved. V dropped 5 bases and J dropped 8 bases, with 13 bases sitting between them. The CDR3 runs 13 residues. Germline assignment: CDR1 MGHDK and CDR2 SYGVNS.

This clone was observed many times. The rearrangement links TRBV29-1 to TRBJ1-2, with D uncertain. Germline lookup yields CDR1 SQVTM and CDR2 ANQGSEA. V lost 3 bases, J lost 7 bases, and 9 bases lay in between. CDR3 length: 11 amino acids. The CDR3 region has the DNA TGCAGCGTTGAGTTCGGTTCTGGCTACACCTTC. Amino acid sequence: CSVEFGSGYTF.

The genes are TRBV14 and TRBJ2-7; D is unclear. The ends were cut back, 0 bases at V and 6 bases at J, with 12 bases in the middle. CDR1 is SGHDN, CDR2 FVKESK, per germline. The CDR3 has 14 residues. CDR3 bases: TGTGCCAGCAGCCAAGAGCCCCTCACCGCCGAGCAGTACTTC. Translated, it gives CASSQEPLTAEQYF.

The table lists this clone with a few counts. The chain recombines TRBV7-8 with TRBJ2-2, with D perhaps matching TRBD2 (5 bases). V was pared by 1 base and J by 5 bases, with 11 bases between. Looked up from germline, CDR1 is SGHVS and CDR2 is FQNEAQ. CDR3 length: 15 residues. The CDR3 protein is CASSLGGGRTGELFF. The CDR3 DNA is TGTGCCAGCAGCTTAGGGGGTGGGAGAACCGGGGAGCTGTTTTTT. The full variable domain, rest sourced from reference TRBV7-8 and TRBJ2-2, is GAGVSQSPRYKVAKRGQDVALRCDPISGHVSLFWYQQALGQGPEFLTYFQNEAQLDKSGLPSDRFFAERPEGSVSTLKIQRTQQEDSAVYLCASSLGGGRTGELFFGEGSRLTVL.

About this clone: It may be a read error: a sequence one base away is much more abundant. J is TRBJ2-1 and V is TRBV7-3, with D hard to call. CDR1 and CDR2 (germline): SGHTA, FQGTGA. The CDR3 contains 13 residues. Between the trimmed V and J ends, which lost 2 bases and 2 bases, there was a span of 4 bases. The CDR3 nucleotides read TGTGCCAGCAGCTTAGATCCCTACAATGAGCAGTTCTTC. This encodes CASSLDPYNEQFF.

This clone was detected a few times. The rearrangement links TRBV5-4 to TRBJ2-5; D is unresolved. CDR3 length: 13 amino acids. V lost 4 bases and J lost 2, with 9 bases in between. Germline lookup yields CDR1 SGHNT and CDR2 YYREEE (reference sequence). Here the CDR3 DNA reads TGTGCCAGCAGCCTTATCGAACAAGAGACCCAGTACTTC. Residues: CASSLIEQETQYF.

This sequence joins TRBV7-9 and TRBJ2-2, with D unclear. The CDR3 covers 13 residues. Trimming pared 1 base from V and 4 bases from J, leaving 4 bases between. The V gene's germline CDR1 is SEHNR and CDR2 FQNEAQ (reference sequence). This chain's CDR3 is CASSLERTGELFF. In DNA, the CDR3 is TGTGCCAGCAGCTTAGAACGCACCGGGGAGCTGTTTTTT.